These 12 T cell receptor beta chains were all obtained from the same sample, sequenced in a study of blood T cell repertoires in COVID-19. Sequencing used immunoSEQ multiplex PCR; TCRdb keeps in-frame clones, though not all of them. The data show 260,000 or so clones, 75% to 90% seen once. The specimen sequenced was PBMCs or T cells enriched from blood (not recorded which). Receptors were obtained from a woman between 50 and 59 years old who had recovered from COVID-19.

The CDR3 DNA follows: TGTGCCAGTAGTATGGACCGACAGGCCCCCGCTTTCTTT. It translates to CASSMDRQAPAFF. The chain carries TRBV19 and TRBJ1-1; TRBD1 is a possible D gene (6 bases). The CDR3 loop spans 13 amino acids. Germline-derived CDR1 and CDR2 are LNHDA and SQIVND (reference sequence). The ends were cut back, 3 bases at V and 11 bases at J, with 16 bases in the middle. The whole variable domain, remainder taken from reference TRBV19 and TRBJ1-1, is DGGITQSPKYLFRKEGQNVTLSCEQNLNHDAMYWYRQDPGQGLRLIYYSQIVNDFQKGDIAEGYSVSREKKESFPLTVTSAQKNPTAFYLCASSMDRQAPAFFGQGTRLTVV.

The rearrangement links TRBV7-8 to TRBJ1-1; the D is unclear. This CDR3 contains 13 residues. Trimming shortened V by 6 bases and J by 7 bases, and 15 bases separated the two germline ends. Germline lookup yields CDR1 SGHVS and CDR2 FQNEAQ. The CDR3 is CASSPNRRVEAFF. Written as DNA, the CDR3 is TGTGCCAGCAGTCCCAACCGACGGGTTGAAGCTTTCTTT.

The chain uses TRBV10-2 and TRBJ1-6; D is possibly TRBD1 (5 bases). CDR1 is WSHSY and CDR2 is SAAADI in the germline V gene. V was cut by 7 bases and J by 6 bases, with 16 bases left in between. The length of the CDR3 is 15 residues. The CDR3 is CASTPLRVGNSPLHF. In nucleotides, the CDR3 is TGCGCCAGCACTCCTCTCAGGGTTGGTAATTCACCCCTCCACTTT.

The J gene is TRBJ2-5, the V gene TRBV14; TRBD2 is a possible D gene (5 bases). The length of the CDR3 is 15 residues. V was shortened by 0 bases and J by 7 bases, with 15 bases between the two germline ends. Germline-derived CDR1 and CDR2 are SGHDN and FVKESK. CDR3: CASSQEISVGGTQYF. CDR3 nucleotides: TGTGCCAGCAGCCAAGAGATCAGTGTCGGAGGGACCCAGTACTTC.

The sample holds a few counts of this clone. The chain recombines TRBV5-4 with TRBJ1-2, with D uncertain. With 0 bases removed from V and 3 bases from J, the gap between germline ends came to 9 bases. From germline, CDR1 is SGHNT and CDR2 YYREEE (reference sequence). The CDR3 contains 14 residues. This CDR3 is CASSLAFEDYGYTF. As DNA, the CDR3 is TGTGCCAGCAGCTTGGCCTTTGAGGACTATGGCTACACCTTC.

This chain uses TRBV7-8 with TRBJ1-3; D unresolved. Germline-derived CDR1 and CDR2 are SGHVS and FQNEAQ. The CDR3 has 17 amino acids. V dropped 3 bases and J dropped 1 base, with 16 bases sitting between them. CDR3: CASSFRGSLNSGNTIYF. CDR3 in DNA: TGTGCCAGCAGCTTTCGGGGATCTCTGAATTCTGGAAACACCATATATTTT.

The chain is built from TRBV20-1 and TRBJ2-1, with a weak D call TRBD1 (6 bases). Germline CDR1 and CDR2: DFQATT and SNEGSKA (reference sequence). V was cut by 6 bases and J by 7 bases, with 10 bases left in between. CDR3 length: 11 residues. The DNA for the CDR3 is TGCAGTGCCAGGACAGTTAATGAGCAGTTCTTC. Residues: CSARTVNEQFF.

The rearrangement joins TRBV5-1 to TRBJ2-1, with 9 positions matching TRBD1. Trimming removed 4 bases from V and 4 bases from J; junction bases left unmatched: 6. This CDR3 spans 15 amino acids. Germline V lookup: CDR1 SGHRS, CDR2 YFSETQ. CDR3 nucleotides: TGCGCCAGCAGCCCATCGGGACAGGGATACAATGAGCAGTTCTTC. Its translation is CASSPSGQGYNEQFF.

This clone has just a few counts. The V call is TRBV19, the J call TRBJ1-1; D may be TRBD1 (5 bases). V was trimmed by 5 bases and J by 8 bases, leaving 15 bases between them. The CDR3 is 13 residues long. The germline V gene has CDR1 LNHDA and CDR2 SQIVND (reference sequence). The CDR3 DNA is TGTGCCAGTAGTCCCCACAACAGGAAAGAAGCTTTCTTT. It codes for CASSPHNRKEAFF.

The gene calls are TRBV4-3 and TRBJ2-7; TRBD2 matches 10 bases. The CDR3 is made up of 15 amino acids. The germline gives CDR1 LGHNA, CDR2 YSLEER. The ends lost 2 bases at V and 1 base at J; junction bases unmatched: 2. CDR3: CASSQLAGESYEQYF. The CDR3 DNA reads TGCGCCAGCAGCCAACTAGCGGGAGAGTCCTACGAGCAGTACTTC.

The CDR3 sequence is CAWSLGRGATDTQYF. As DNA, the CDR3 is TGTGCCTGGAGTCTTGGCAGGGGTGCCACAGATACGCAGTATTTT. The chain links TRBV30 to TRBJ2-3; a weak D match, TRBD1 (6 bases). Germline V CDR1 and CDR2: GTSNPN, SVGIG (reference sequence). The V gene lost 2 bases and the J gene lost 2 bases, with 14 bases spanning the gap. The CDR3 extends over 15 amino acids.

This clone was counted once. CDR3 nucleotide sequence: TGCGCCAGCAGCCAAGGTATGAGGGACTTGGGGGACGAGCAGTACTTC. This translates into CASSQGMRDLGDEQYF. This sequence joins TRBV4-1 and TRBJ2-7, with D possibly being TRBD2 (6 bases). V was clipped by 1 base and J by 5 bases, with 18 bases between them. CDR3 length equals 16 residues. Germline V gene data show CDR1 as MGHRA and CDR2 as YSYEKL.